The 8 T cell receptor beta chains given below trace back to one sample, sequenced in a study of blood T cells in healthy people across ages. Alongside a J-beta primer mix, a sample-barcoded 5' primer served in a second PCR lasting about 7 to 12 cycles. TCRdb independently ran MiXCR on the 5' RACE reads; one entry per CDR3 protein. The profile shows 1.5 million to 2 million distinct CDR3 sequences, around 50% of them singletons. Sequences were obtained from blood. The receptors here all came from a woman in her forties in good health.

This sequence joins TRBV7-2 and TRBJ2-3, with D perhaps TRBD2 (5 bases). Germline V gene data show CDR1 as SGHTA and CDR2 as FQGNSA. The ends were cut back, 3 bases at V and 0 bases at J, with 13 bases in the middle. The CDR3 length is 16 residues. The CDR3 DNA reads TGTGCCAGCAGCTTGTGGGGAGATCTTAGCACAGATACGCAGTATTTT. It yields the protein CASSLWGDLSTDTQYF.

CDR3 sequence: CASSSPASTNEKLFF. DNA of the CDR3: TGTGCCAGCAGTTCACCAGCCTCAACTAATGAAAAACTGTTTTTT. The chain has TRBV6-5 and TRBJ1-4; D remains ambiguous. Trimming left V 4 bases short and J 0 bases short, with 9 bases between. Per the germline V gene, CDR1 is MNHEY and CDR2 is SVGAGI. CDR3 length: 15 residues.

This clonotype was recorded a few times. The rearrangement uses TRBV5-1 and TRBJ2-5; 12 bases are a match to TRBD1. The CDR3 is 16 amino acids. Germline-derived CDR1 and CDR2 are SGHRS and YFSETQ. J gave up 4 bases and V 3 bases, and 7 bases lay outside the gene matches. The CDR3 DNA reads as TGCGCCAGCAGCTCGGTGGGACAGGGGGCAGGAGAGACCCAGTACTTC. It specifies CASSSVGQGAGETQYF.

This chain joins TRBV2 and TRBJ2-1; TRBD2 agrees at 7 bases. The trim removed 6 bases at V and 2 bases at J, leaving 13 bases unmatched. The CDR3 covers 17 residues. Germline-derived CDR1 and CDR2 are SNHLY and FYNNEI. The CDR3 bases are TGTGCCAGCAGGCCAGCGGGGAACCGAGGGCCCTACAATGAGCAGTTCTTC. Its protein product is CASRPAGNRGPYNEQFF.

The CDR3 DNA reads as TGCAGTGCTGAAGGGGGTGCGACAGATACGCAGTATTTT. Encoded protein: CSAEGGATDTQYF. This chain links TRBV20-1 with TRBJ2-3; possibly TRBD1 for D (6 bases). Germline CDR1 and CDR2: DFQATT and SNEGSKA (reference sequence). V was clipped by 5 bases and J by 3 bases, with 12 bases between them. This CDR3 spans 13 amino acids.

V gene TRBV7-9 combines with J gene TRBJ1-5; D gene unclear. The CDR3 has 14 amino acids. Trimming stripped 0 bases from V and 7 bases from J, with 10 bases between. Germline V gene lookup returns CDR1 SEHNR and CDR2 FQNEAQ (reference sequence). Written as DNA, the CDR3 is TGTGCCAGCAGCTTAGCGGGCAATGGCCAGCCCCAGCATTTT. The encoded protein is CASSLAGNGQPQHF. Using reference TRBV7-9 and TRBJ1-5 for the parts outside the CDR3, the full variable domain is DTGVSQNPRHKITKRGQNVTFRCDPISEHNRLYWYRQTLGQGPEFLTYFQNEAQLEKSRLLSDRFSAERPKGSFSTLEIQRTEQGDSAMYLCASSLAGNGQPQHFGDGTRLSIL.

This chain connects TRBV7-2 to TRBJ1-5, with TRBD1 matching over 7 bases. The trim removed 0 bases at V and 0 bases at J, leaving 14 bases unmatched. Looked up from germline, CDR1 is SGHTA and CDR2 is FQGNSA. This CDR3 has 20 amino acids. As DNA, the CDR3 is TGTGCCAGCAGCTTAGCGACCCCGGGACAGCGAAGAAATAGCAATCAGCCCCAGCATTTT. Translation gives CASSLATPGQRRNSNQPQHF.

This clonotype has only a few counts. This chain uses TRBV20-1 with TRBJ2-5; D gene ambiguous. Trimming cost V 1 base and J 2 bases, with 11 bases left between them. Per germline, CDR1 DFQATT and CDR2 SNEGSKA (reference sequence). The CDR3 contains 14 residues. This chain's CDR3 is CSARAPAVQETQYF. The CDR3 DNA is TGCAGTGCTAGAGCCCCCGCGGTTCAAGAGACCCAGTACTTC.